This T cell receptor beta chain appears in the sequencing data of a study of blood T cell repertoires in COVID-19. On the study more broadly: Researchers got acute and convalescent COVID-19 samples from the United States, Italy and Spain. Nucleic acid was either cDNA or gDNA, and it came from T cells, B-cell-depleted T cells, or PBMCs.

Assay: immunoSEQ multiplex PCR; the TCRdb copy retains only in-frame clones and omits some. The sample lists 150,000 to 250,000 clones, about 76% occurring once. Per germline, CDR1 LGHDT and CDR2 YNNKEL (reference sequence). The V end lost 1 base, the J end lost 5 bases, and 14 bases lay between the germline ends. The CDR3 is made up of 15 amino acids. It was during active infection that Seattle patients were enrolled and then longitudinally followed. The chain employs TRBV3-1 (or the pseudogene TRBV3-2) and TRBJ1-1; possibly TRBD1 for D (5 bases). This TCR was recovered from a woman aged 40 to 55 with COVID-19, enrolled during active disease. The sequencing input was peripheral blood. This CDR3 reads CASSQGGRGTTEAFF. CDR3 nucleotides: TGTGCCAGCAGCCAAGGTGGGCGGGGCACGACTGAAGCTTTCTTT.